This TCR beta chain emerged from a study of cytotoxic CD8 clonotypes in ibrutinib-treated CLL. Regarding the study as a whole: Under therapy, public clonotypes either contracted or stayed stable, and they were uncommon.

The junction had 11 bases not matched to a gene; V was cut back by 6 bases and J by 6 bases. Per the germline V gene, CDR1 is MNHEY and CDR2 is SMNVEV (reference sequence). CDR3 length equals 16 residues. Note on this clone: Its antigen is as yet unknown.

The assay was immunoSEQ multiplex PCR, and TCRdb's table has in-frame clones only and misses some. The sample contains 250,000 to 350,000 clones, more than 70% of which appear only once. This receptor was obtained from a human donor with chronic lymphocytic leukemia. The genes are TRBV27 and TRBJ2-2; 9 bases fit TRBD2. The material was PBMCs, obtained at disease progression, from a patient treated with ibrutinib. This CDR3 is CASSTARGRAPGELFF. DNA of the CDR3: TGTGCCAGCAGCACCGCTCGCGGGAGGGCCCCCGGGGAGCTGTTTTTT.